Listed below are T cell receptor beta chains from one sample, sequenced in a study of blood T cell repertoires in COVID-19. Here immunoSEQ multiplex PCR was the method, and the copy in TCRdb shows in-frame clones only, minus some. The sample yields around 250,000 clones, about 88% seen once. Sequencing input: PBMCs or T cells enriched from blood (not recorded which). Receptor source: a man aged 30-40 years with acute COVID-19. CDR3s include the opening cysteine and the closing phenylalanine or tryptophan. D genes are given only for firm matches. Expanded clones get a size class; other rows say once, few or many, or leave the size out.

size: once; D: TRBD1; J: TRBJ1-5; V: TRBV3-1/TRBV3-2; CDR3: CASSLGQGNNQPQHF; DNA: TGTGCCAGCAGCCTCGGACAGGGGAACAATCAGCCCCAGCATTTT
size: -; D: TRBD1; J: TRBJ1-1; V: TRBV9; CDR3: CASSDLNRGGSAFF; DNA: TGTGCCAGCAGCGACCTTAACAGGGGGGGTTCGGCTTTCTTT
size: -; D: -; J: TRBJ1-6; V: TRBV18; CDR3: CASSHLTDMNSPLHF; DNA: TGTGCCAGCTCACACCTGACAGATATGAATTCACCCCTCCACTTT
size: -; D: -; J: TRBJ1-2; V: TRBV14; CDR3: CASSQRISGGSNGYTF; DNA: TGTGCCAGCAGCCAGAGAATAAGCGGGGGAAGTAATGGCTACACCTTC
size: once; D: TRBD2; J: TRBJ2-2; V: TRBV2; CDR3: CASNRLAGTGELFF; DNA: TGTGCCAGCAATAGGCTAGCGGGGACCGGGGAGCTGTTTTTT
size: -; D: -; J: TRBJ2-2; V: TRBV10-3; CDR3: CAISEMSPGELFF; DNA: TGTGCCATCAGTGAGATGAGCCCCGGGGAGCTGTTTTTT
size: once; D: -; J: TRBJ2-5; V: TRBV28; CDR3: CASSLLASQYF; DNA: TGTGCCAGCAGTTTACTCGCTAGCCAGTACTTC
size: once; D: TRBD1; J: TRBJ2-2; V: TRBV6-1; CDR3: CASSESQGVGELFF; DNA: TGTGCCAGCAGTGAGTCACAGGGGGTCGGGGAGCTGTTTTTT
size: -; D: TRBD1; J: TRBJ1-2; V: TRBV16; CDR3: CASSQSSTGTGKGYTF; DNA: TGTGCCAGCAGCCAATCATCTACCGGGACAGGGAAGGGCTACACCTTC
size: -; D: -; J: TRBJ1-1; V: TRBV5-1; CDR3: CASSLETANTEAFF; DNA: TGTGCCAGCAGCTTGGAAACAGCCAACACTGAAGCTTTCTTT
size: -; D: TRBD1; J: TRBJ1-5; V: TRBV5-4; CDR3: CASSLGQGQPQHF; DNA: TGTGCCAGCAGCTTGGGACAGGGCCAGCCCCAGCATTTT
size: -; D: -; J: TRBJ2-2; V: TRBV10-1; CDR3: CASRRKTNTGELFF; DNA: TGCGCCAGCAGGAGGAAAACGAACACCGGGGAGCTGTTTTTT
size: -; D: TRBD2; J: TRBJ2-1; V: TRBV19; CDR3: CASSIRDYPNEQFF; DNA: TGTGCCAGTAGTATCCGGGACTACCCCAATGAGCAGTTCTTC
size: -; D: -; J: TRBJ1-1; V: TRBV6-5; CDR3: CASMGGAEAFF; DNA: TGTGCCAGCATGGGCGGGGCAGAAGCTTTCTTT
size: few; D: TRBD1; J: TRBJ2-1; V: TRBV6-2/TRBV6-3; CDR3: CASSHRGGSYNEQFF; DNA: TGTGCCAGCAGCCACAGGGGTGGATCCTACAATGAGCAGTTCTTC
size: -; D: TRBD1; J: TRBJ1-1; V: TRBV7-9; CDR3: CASSSPGTGPEAFF; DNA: TGTGCCAGCAGCTCACCCGGGACAGGGCCTGAAGCTTTCTTT
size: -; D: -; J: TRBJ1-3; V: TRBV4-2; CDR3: CASSQVTQAGNTIYF; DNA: TGTGCCAGCAGCCAAGTTACCCAGGCTGGAAACACCATATATTTT
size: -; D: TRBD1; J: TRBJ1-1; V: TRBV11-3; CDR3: CASSPRQGRSTEAFF; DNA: TGTGCCAGCAGCCCACGACAGGGACGTAGTACTGAAGCTTTCTTT
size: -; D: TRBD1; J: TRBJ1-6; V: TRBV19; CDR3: CASRGDRKHNSPLHF; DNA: TGTGCCAGTAGAGGGGACAGAAAGCATAATTCACCCCTCCACTTT
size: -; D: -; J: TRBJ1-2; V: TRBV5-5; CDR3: CASSLPQANGYTF; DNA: TGTGCCAGCAGCTTGCCACAGGCGAATGGCTACACCTTC
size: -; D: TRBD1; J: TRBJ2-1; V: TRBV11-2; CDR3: CAQGDPPFHEQFF; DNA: TGTGCTCAGGGGGACCCCCCTTTCCATGAGCAGTTCTTC
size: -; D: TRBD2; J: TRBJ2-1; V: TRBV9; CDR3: CASSTRLASYNEQFF; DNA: TGTGCCAGCAGCACAAGACTAGCGTCCTACAATGAGCAGTTCTTC
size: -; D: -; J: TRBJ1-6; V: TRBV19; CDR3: CASSTTGSSPLHF; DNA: TGTGCCAGTAGTACGACTGGAAGTTCACCCCTCCACTTT
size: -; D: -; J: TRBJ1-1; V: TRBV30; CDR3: CAWSDNRDTEAFF; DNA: TGTGCCTGGAGTGATAATCGGGACACTGAAGCTTTCTTT
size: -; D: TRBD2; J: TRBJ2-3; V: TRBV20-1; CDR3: CSASGTSGGEDTQYF; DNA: TGCAGTGCTAGTGGGACTAGCGGGGGGGAAGATACGCAGTATTTT
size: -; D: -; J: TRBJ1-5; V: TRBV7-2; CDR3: CASSNAPPGNQPQHF; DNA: TGTGCCAGCAGCAATGCCCCCCCGGGCAATCAGCCCCAGCATTTT
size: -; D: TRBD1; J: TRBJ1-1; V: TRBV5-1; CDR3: CASSRQGQGMNTEAFF; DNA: TGTGCCAGCAGCCGACAAGGACAGGGCATGAACACTGAAGCTTTCTTT
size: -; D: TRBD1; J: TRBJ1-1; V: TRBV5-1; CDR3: CASSSRTGSGTEAFF; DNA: TGCGCCAGCAGCTCGCGGACAGGGTCTGGCACTGAAGCTTTCTTT
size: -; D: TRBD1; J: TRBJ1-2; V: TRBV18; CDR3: CASSDDREGYTF; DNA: TGTGCCAGCTCAGATGACAGGGAGGGCTACACCTTC
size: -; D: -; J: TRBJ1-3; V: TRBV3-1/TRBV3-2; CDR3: CASSQALGRVSGNTIYF; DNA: TGTGCCAGCAGCCAGGCCTTGGGGAGGGTATCAGGAAACACCATATATTTT
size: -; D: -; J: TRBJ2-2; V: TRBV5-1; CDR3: CASSLVGIGNSWDTGELFF; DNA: TGTGCCAGCAGCTTGGTAGGAATCGGAAATAGCTGGGACACCGGGGAGCTGTTTTTT
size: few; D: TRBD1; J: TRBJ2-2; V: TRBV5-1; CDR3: CASSGTGDTGELFF; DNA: TGCGCCAGCAGCGGAACAGGGGACACCGGGGAGCTGTTTTTT
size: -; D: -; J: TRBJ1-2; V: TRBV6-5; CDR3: CASRQYGYTF; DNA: TGTGCCAGCAGGCAGTATGGCTACACCTTC
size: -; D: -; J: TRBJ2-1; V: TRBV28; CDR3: CASNGQTYNEQFF; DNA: TGTGCCAGCAATGGACAAACCTACAATGAGCAGTTCTTC
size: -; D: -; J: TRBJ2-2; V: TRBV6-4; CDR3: CASRGREVGELFF; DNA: TGTGCCAGCAGAGGCAGGGAAGTCGGGGAGCTGTTTTTT